This record covers a single T cell receptor beta chain. The data are from a study of identical twins. CDR3 length equals 14 residues. Per germline, CDR1 SEHNR and CDR2 FQNEAQ (reference sequence). The V end lost 5 bases, the J end lost 2 bases, and 12 bases lay between the germline ends. TCRdb reprocessed the 5' RACE reads with MiXCR, giving one entry per CDR3 protein. The sample carries around 490,000 distinct CDR3 sequences, 20% to 25% recorded once. These same data were also listed under a study on yellow fever vaccine responses in identical twins. Per that paper: Reportedly, the T cell response mounted by twins to vaccine seemed partly convergent, partly personalized.

The sequenced sample consisted of CD4+ T cells sorted from blood. The genes are TRBV7-9 and TRBJ2-5, with D possibly called TRBD1 or TRBD2 (6 bases each). This TCR derives from a young woman in good health. CDR3 region: CASSMTGGQETQYF. The CDR3 DNA sequence: TGTGCCAGCAGCATGACAGGAGGGCAAGAGACCCAGTACTTC. The full variable domain, rest sourced from reference TRBV7-9 and TRBJ2-5, is DTGVSQNPRHKITKRGQNVTFRCDPISEHNRLYWYRQTLGQGPEFLTYFQNEAQLEKSRLLSDRFSAERPKGSFSTLEIQRTEQGDSAMYLCASSMTGGQETQYFGPGTRLLVL.